This TCR beta chain was found in a study of blood T cell repertoires in COVID-19. Overall study: Whether acute or convalescent, the COVID-19 samples came from the United States, Italy and Spain. PBMCs, B-cell-depleted T cells, or T cells were the source of the cDNA or gDNA that made up the material.

Original handling: The authors estimated nucleated cell counts from reference gene primer amplification. This table comes from immunoSEQ multiplex PCR, and its TCRdb copy is limited to in-frame clones, with some not included. V, J and clone size were drawn from that table, and D and trimming were deduced from the DNA. The repertoire holds about 84,000 clones, with around 79% as singletons. The CDR3 runs to 15 residues. The ends lost 4 bases at V and 2 bases at J; junction bases unmatched: 8. Germline assignment: CDR1 GTSNPN and CDR2 SVGIG (reference sequence). The sample consisted of peripheral blood. This clonotype was obtained from a man between 50 and 59 years old with active or convalescent COVID-19. The J gene is TRBJ2-3, the V gene TRBV30; TRBD1 agrees at 8 bases. This CDR3 is CAWTPGQASTDTQYF. CDR3 DNA sequence: TGTGCCTGGACGCCGGGACAGGCATCCACAGATACGCAGTATTTT.